This TCR beta chain was identified in a study of neurological immune-mediated disorders. General observations from the study: TCR clonal expansion peaked in HTLV-1-associated myelopathy patients and was lowest in multiple sclerosis patients.

5'RACE generated cDNA with 10-nucleotide random UMIs. TCRdb independently ran MiXCR on the 5' RACE reads; one entry per CDR3 protein. The repertoire holds around 130,000 distinct CDR3 sequences, with 3.2% as singletons. This clonotype occurred many times. What it binds is not known. CDR1 is DFQATT and CDR2 is SNEGSKA in the germline V gene (reference sequence). This CDR3 region has 13 residues. V was trimmed by 7 bases and J by 4 bases, leaving 14 bases between them. The rearrangement uses TRBV20-1 and TRBJ1-3, with D hard to call. This TCR was recovered from a woman aged 25 to 39 with multiple sclerosis. Sequences were obtained from PBMCs. In DNA, the CDR3 is TGCAGTGTAAGGCCAGTCACGGGAAACACCATATATTTT. Translated: CSVRPVTGNTIYF.